This T cell receptor (beta chain) came from a study of regulatory T cells in long-lasting Graves disease. iRepertoire HTBI primers and Arm-PCR of CDR3 regions built TCR beta libraries. TCRdb independently ran MiXCR on the multiplex PCR reads; one entry per CDR3 protein. The data contain more than 300,000 distinct CDR3 sequences, 10% to 15% of them singletons. The CDR3 sequence is 11 residues long. V lost 4 bases and J 12 bases, leaving 13 bases between the germline ends. Per germline, CDR1 MGHRA and CDR2 YSYEKL. As to time point: newly diagnosed GD, antithyroid drugs for less than 3 months. From RNA extracted from PBMCs, the TCR library was made. Each of the patients was recruited from an endocrinology department situated in Xi'an, China. From each patient, nine milliliters of peripheral blood was drawn and collected into an EDTA anticoagulant tube. Separately, the same data were catalogued under a study of T cells in Graves' hyperthyroidism and ophthalmopathy.

The chain couples TRBV4-1 to TRBJ2-7, with a tentative D call TRBD2 (5 bases). The source material was peripheral blood mononuclear cells (PBMCs), sampled at new diagnosis, from a patient treated with antithyroid drugs. This TCR derives from a woman under 30 with Graves disease. The CDR3 sequence: CASSRERVTYF. The CDR3 DNA is TGCGCCAGCAGCCGGGAGCGAGTGACGTACTTC.